Listed here is a single TCR beta chain. The data belong to a study of blood T cell repertoires in COVID-19. Study as a whole: The United States, Italy and Spain provided the acute and convalescent COVID-19 samples. T cells, B-cell-depleted T cells, or PBMCs provided the cDNA or gDNA that served as material.

Germline assignment: CDR1 SGHTA and CDR2 FQGNSA. V lost 6 bases to trimming and J lost 2 bases; unmatched junction nucleotides: 2. This CDR3 is built from 14 residues. The table came from immunoSEQ multiplex PCR; TCRdb's copy has only in-frame clones and leaves some out. This table has 75,000 to 80,000 clones, about 90% appearing once. The clonotype originates from a human donor in a cohort sampled during active COVID-19. Sequences were obtained from peripheral blood. The chain combines TRBV7-2 with TRBJ2-3; 10 bases are shared with TRBD2. CDR3 coding DNA: TGTGCCAGCAGTCTAGCGGGGGTCACAGATACGCAGTATTTT. This gives the protein CASSLAGVTDTQYF.